The present T cell receptor (beta chain) was sequenced within a study of blood T cell repertoires in COVID-19. Study summary: Samples representing acute and convalescent COVID-19 were sourced from the United States, Italy and Spain. PBMCs, B-cell-depleted T cells, or T cells provided the cDNA or gDNA that made up the material.

The authors' processing: Amplification of reference gene primers provided the estimated nucleated cell counts. Clones were read by immunoSEQ multiplex PCR, and TCRdb kept only the in-frame ones, dropping some. V and J calls and clone size are those listed in that table; D and trimming were worked out from the DNA. The sample contains around 63,000 clones, over 75% of which appear only once. CDR1 is MNHEY, CDR2 SMNVEV, per germline (reference sequence). The CDR3 totals 15 residues. The V segment lost 2 bases and the J segment 9 bases; nucleotides outside the gene matches: 8. The sample comprised peripheral blood. This receptor was obtained from a man in his fifties with active COVID-19. The V gene is TRBV27, the J gene TRBJ2-1; 9 nucleotides agree with TRBD2. DNA for the CDR3: TGTGCCAGCAGTTTAACCCCTGCGGGGGGGGCTGAGCAGTTCTTC. Amino acids: CASSLTPAGGAEQFF.